The text below deals with one T cell receptor beta chain. Its antigen is not known. Germline V gene lookup returns CDR1 LGHNA and CDR2 YSLEER. V lost 0 bases and J 8 bases, leaving 19 bases between the germline ends. The CDR3 length is 16 residues. PCR employed 60 Vbeta and 13 Jbeta primers. Method: immunoSEQ multiplex PCR; TCRdb's copy keeps in-frame clones and lacks some. Of some 90,000 clones in the sample, roughly 80% were seen once. This sample is part of a study of cytomegalovirus exposure and HLA in healthy donors. Study-wide background: Genetic ancestry analysis placed over 75% of the roughly 400 donors that were genotyped in the Caucasian-associated cluster.

Study-wide findings and caveats: The later analysis indicated that the majority of CMV-associated TCR beta chains appeared HLA-restricted.

Sequencing used PBMCs. The J gene is TRBJ1-2, the V gene TRBV4-3; perhaps TRBD1 as D (5 bases). The TCR comes from a man in his forties or fifties in good health and CMV-seronegative. This CDR3 is CASSQDSEQVRSGYTF. DNA for the CDR3: TGCGCCAGCAGCCAAGATTCGGAACAGGTGCGGTCCGGCTACACCTTC.